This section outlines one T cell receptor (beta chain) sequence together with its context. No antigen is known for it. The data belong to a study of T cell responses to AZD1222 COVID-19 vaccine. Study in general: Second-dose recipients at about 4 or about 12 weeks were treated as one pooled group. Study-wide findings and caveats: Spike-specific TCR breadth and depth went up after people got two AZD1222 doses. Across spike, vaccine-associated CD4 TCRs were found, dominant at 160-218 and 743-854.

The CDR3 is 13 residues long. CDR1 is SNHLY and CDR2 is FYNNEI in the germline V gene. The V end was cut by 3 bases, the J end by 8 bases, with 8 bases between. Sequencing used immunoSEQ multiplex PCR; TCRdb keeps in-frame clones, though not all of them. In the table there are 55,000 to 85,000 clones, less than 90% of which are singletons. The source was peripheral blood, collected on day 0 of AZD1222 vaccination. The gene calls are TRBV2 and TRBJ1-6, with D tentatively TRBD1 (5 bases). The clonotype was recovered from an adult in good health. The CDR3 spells CASSETGDSPLHF. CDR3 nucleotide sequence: TGTGCCAGCAGTGAGACGGGGGATTCACCCCTCCACTTT.